Reported below is one TCR beta chain. The target antigen is unknown. The sample is drawn from a study of T cells after yellow fever vaccination. Across the whole study: Preparation used SMART-Seq v4 Ultra Low Input for the low-cell-number fractions.

V dropped 1 base and J dropped 13 bases, with 20 bases sitting between them. The length of the CDR3 is 15 residues. The germline CDR1 and CDR2 sequences are SGHDN and FVKESK. Notes on the study in general: Clonotypes found in both CD4 and CD8 compartments made up a small share. Subsequent booster samples again held most clones from primary vaccination (more than 95% CD4, 85% to 90% CD8).

TCRdb reprocessed the 5' RACE reads with MiXCR, giving one entry per CDR3 protein. The sample lists about 360,000 distinct CDR3 sequences; over 5% were seen once. This chain links TRBV14 with TRBJ2-1; D is perhaps TRBD1 (7 bases). The TCR was taken from a man aged 25 to 40 who received the YFV17D yellow fever vaccine. Sample: PBMCs, taken 5 days after the yellow fever booster vaccination. The CDR3 DNA follows: TGTGCCAGCAGCCAAGGCGGGACAGTAAGTTTTCGCCAGTTCTTC. Its translation is CASSQGGTVSFRQFF.